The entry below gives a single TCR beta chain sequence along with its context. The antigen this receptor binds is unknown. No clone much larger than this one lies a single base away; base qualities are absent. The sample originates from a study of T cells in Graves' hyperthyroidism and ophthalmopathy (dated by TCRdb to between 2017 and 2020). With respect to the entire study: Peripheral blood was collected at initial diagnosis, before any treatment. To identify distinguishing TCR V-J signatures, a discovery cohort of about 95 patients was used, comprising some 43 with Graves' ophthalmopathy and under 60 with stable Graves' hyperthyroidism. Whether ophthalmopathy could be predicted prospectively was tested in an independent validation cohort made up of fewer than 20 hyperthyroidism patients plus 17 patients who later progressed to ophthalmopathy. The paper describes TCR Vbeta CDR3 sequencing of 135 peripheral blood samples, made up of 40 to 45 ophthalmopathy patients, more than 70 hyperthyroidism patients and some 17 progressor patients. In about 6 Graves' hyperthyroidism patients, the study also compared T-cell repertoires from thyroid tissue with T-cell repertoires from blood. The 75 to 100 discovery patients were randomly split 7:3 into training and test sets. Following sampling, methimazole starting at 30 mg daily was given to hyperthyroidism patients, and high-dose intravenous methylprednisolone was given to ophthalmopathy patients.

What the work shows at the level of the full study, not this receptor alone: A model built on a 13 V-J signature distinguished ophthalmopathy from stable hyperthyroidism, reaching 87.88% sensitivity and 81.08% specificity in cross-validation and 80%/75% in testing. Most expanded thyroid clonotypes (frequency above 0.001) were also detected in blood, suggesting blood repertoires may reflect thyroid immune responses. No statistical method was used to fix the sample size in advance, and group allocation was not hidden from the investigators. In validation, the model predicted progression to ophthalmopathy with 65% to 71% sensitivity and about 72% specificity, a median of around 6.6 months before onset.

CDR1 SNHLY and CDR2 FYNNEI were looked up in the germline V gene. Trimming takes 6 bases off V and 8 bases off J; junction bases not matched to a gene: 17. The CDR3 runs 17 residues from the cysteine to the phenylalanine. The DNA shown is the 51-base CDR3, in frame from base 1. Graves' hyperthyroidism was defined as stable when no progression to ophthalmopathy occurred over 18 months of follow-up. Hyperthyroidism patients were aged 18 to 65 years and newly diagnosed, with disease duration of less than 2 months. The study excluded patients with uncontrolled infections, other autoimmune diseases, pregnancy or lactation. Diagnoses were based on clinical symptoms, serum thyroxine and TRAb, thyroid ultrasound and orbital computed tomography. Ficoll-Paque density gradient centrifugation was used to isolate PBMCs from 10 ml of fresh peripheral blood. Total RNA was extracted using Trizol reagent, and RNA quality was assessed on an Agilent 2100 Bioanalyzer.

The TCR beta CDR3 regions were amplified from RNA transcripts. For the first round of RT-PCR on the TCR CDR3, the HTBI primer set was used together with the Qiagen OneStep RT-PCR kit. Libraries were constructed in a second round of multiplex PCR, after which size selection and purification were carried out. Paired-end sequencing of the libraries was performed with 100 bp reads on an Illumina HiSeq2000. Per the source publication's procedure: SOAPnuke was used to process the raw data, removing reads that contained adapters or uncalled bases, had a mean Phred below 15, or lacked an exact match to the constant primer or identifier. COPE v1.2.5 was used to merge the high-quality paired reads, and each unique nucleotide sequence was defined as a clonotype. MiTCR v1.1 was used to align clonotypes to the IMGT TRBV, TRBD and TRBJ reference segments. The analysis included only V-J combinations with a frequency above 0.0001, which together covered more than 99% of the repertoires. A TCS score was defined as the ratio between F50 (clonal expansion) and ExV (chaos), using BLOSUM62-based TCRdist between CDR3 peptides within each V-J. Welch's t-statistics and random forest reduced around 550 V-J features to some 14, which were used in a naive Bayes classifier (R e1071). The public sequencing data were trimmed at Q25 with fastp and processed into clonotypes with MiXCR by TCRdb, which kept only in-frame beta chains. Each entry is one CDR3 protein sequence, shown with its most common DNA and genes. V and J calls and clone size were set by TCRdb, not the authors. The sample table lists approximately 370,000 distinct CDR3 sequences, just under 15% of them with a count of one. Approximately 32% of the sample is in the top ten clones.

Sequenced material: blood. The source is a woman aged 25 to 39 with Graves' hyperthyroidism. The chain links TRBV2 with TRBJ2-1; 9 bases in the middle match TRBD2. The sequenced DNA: TGTGCCAGCAGAGCCTTGGGCGGGAGGGCCTGGAACGATGAGCAGTTCTTC. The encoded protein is CASRALGGRAWNDEQFF.